The 28 T cell receptor beta chains below were found in one sample sequenced in a study of blood T cell repertoires in COVID-19. The table came from immunoSEQ multiplex PCR; TCRdb's copy has only in-frame clones and leaves some out. Of some 460,000 clones listed, approximately 90% are singletons. Sequenced: PBMCs or T cells enriched from blood (not recorded which). The source of these receptors is a woman between 18 and 29 years old with acute COVID-19.

The chain is built from TRBV18 and TRBJ1-2; a weak D match, TRBD1 (6 bases). The CDR3 spans 16 residues. Trimming shortened V by 3 bases and J by 4 bases, and 18 bases separated the two germline ends. In germline, CDR1 is KGHSH, CDR2 LQKENI. The CDR3 sequence is CASSPSGGGSIYGYTF. In nucleotides, the CDR3 is TGTGCCAGCTCACCGTCGGGGGGCGGGAGCATCTATGGCTACACCTTC.

V is TRBV7-2 and J is TRBJ1-3, with 10 bases that match TRBD1. The J segment lost 4 bases and the V segment lost 2 bases, leaving 5 bases of the junction unmatched. Germline CDR1 reads SGHTA; CDR2 reads FQGNSA. This CDR3 has 16 residues. CDR3 residues: CASSLRDRGSGNTIYF. CDR3 nucleotides: TGTGCCAGCAGCTTAAGGGACAGGGGATCCGGAAACACCATATATTTT.

The rearrangement links TRBV14 to TRBJ1-1; D might be TRBD1 (5 bases). CDR3 length: 15 amino acids. Trimming removed 5 bases from V and 1 base from J, with 14 bases in between. Per germline, CDR1 SGHDN and CDR2 FVKESK. The CDR3 loop reads CASSSPGGTNTEAFF. The CDR3 DNA sequence: TGTGCCAGCAGCTCCCCGGGGGGGACGAACACTGAAGCTTTCTTT.

The chain uses TRBV14 and TRBJ2-7, with D hard to call. The CDR3 loop spans 12 amino acids. V lost 0 bases and J 9 bases, leaving 9 bases between the germline ends. Germline values: CDR1 SGHDN, CDR2 FVKESK. This chain's CDR3 is CASSQDRVLQYF. The CDR3 region has the DNA TGTGCCAGCAGCCAAGATCGGGTTCTGCAGTACTTC.

The chain recombines TRBV3-1 (or the pseudogene TRBV3-2) with TRBJ2-1, with a weak D call TRBD1 (5 bases). The CDR3 loop spans 12 amino acids. V was pared by 3 bases and J by 9 bases, with 9 bases between. Germline V gene sequence: CDR1 LGHDT, CDR2 YNNKEL (reference sequence). CDR3 region: CASSQWGGEQFF. CDR3 DNA sequence: TGTGCCAGCAGCCAGTGGGGCGGTGAGCAGTTCTTC.

The gene calls are TRBV25-1 and TRBJ2-2; maybe TRBD1 (5 bases). The CDR3 is 14 residues long. Between the trimmed V and J ends, which lost 4 bases and 3 bases, there was a span of 9 bases. Germline lookup yields CDR1 MGHDK and CDR2 SYGVNS. In DNA form, the CDR3 reads TGTGCCAGCAGTGGGCAGGGTGACACCGGGGAGCTGTTTTTT. Its protein is CASSGQGDTGELFF.

This clone was recorded a few times. V usage is TRBV6-5 and J usage is TRBJ2-7, with 12 bases identical to TRBD2. The CDR3 runs 15 residues. Trimming took 6 bases from V and 7 from J; bases not matched to a gene: 10. Germline V gives CDR1 MNHEY, CDR2 SVGAGI. Here the CDR3 DNA reads TGTGCCAGCAGAAGTACCGGGACTAGCGGGCGGGAGCAGTACTTC. Translation: CASRSTGTSGREQYF.

The CDR3 loop is CASSRSSRVNGYTF. In DNA form, the CDR3 reads TGTGCCAGCAGCCGTTCGTCCAGGGTGAATGGCTACACCTTC. J is TRBJ1-2 and V is TRBV28, with a weak D call TRBD1 (5 bases). Germline CDR1 and CDR2: MDHEN and SYDVKM. The CDR3 covers 14 residues. With 6 bases removed from V and 6 bases from J, the gap between germline ends came to 17 bases.

The V and J genes are TRBV27 and TRBJ2-6, with 7 positions matching TRBD1. After removal of 5 bases from V and 0 bases from J, the junction contained 4 bases not matched to a gene. Germline V lookup: CDR1 MNHEY, CDR2 SMNVEV (reference sequence). There are 16 residues in the CDR3. DNA for the CDR3: TGTGCCAGCAGTCTGGGACAGACCTCTGGGGCCAACGTCCTGACTTTC. Protein: CASSLGQTSGANVLTF.

The V gene is TRBV6-5, the J gene TRBJ1-2; D is perhaps TRBD1 (5 bases). The germline V gene encodes CDR1 MNHEY and CDR2 SVGAGI. The CDR3 spans 13 residues. Trimming removed 2 bases from V and 8 bases from J, with 12 bases in between. DNA of the CDR3: TGTGCCAGCAGTTACGGTGTGGGGCTCGGCTACACCTTC. Translation gives CASSYGVGLGYTF.

The chain has TRBV3-1 (or the pseudogene TRBV3-2) and TRBJ2-1, with 12 bases lining up with TRBD2. The CDR3 has 16 residues. CDR1 is LGHDT, CDR2 YNNKEL, per germline (reference sequence). The trim removed 4 bases at V and 5 bases at J, leaving 6 bases unmatched. The CDR3, as DNA: TGTGCCAGCAGCCCTTGGACTAGCGGGGACCACAATGAGCAGTTCTTC. It translates to CASSPWTSGDHNEQFF.

V is TRBV12-3 or TRBV12-4 and J is TRBJ2-1; D is unresolved. V lost 2 bases and J 6 bases, leaving 8 bases between the germline ends. The CDR3 is made up of 13 amino acids. The CDR3 is CASSLQTFNEQFF. The CDR3 DNA is TGTGCCAGCAGTTTACAGACTTTCAATGAGCAGTTCTTC.

V gene TRBV2 combines with J gene TRBJ2-2, with 10 bases identical to TRBD1. The CDR3 consists of 17 residues. With 1 base clipped from V and 3 bases from J, the junction kept 5 bases outside the gene matches. From germline, CDR1 is SNHLY and CDR2 FYNNEI. The CDR3 nucleotides are TGTGCCAGCAGTGAAGTTGGCGGGACAGGGGACACCGGGGAGCTGTTTTTT. This codes for CASSEVGGTGDTGELFF.

The chain uses TRBV5-1 and TRBJ2-5; D is possibly TRBD2 (6 bases). Trimming took 3 bases from V and 0 from J, leaving 12 bases between them. Germline V lookup: CDR1 SGHRS, CDR2 YFSETQ. This CDR3 is built from 15 residues. This CDR3 is CASSYRDFDQETQYF. The CDR3, as DNA: TGCGCCAGCAGCTACCGGGACTTCGACCAAGAGACCCAGTACTTC.

The V gene is TRBV28, the J gene TRBJ1-1; D ambiguous. There are 14 residues in the CDR3. In germline, CDR1 is MDHEN, CDR2 SYDVKM. Trimming left V 2 bases short and J 4 bases short, with 11 bases between. This chain's CDR3 is CASSLGGVTTEAFF. As DNA, the CDR3 is TGTGCCAGCAGTTTAGGCGGGGTTACCACTGAAGCTTTCTTT.

As concerns this clone: This same CDR3 is encoded by further DNA sequences in the sample. The chain joins TRBV7-2 to TRBJ2-1; 10 bases map to TRBD2. V shed 0 bases and J 5 bases; nucleotides not matched to a gene: 1. The CDR3 is made up of 15 amino acids. Germline V CDR1 and CDR2: SGHTA, FQGNSA. The CDR3 DNA follows: TGTGCCAGCAGCTTAGCTAGCGGGGGGAACAATGAGCAGTTCTTC. It translates to CASSLASGGNNEQFF.

This clone was counted a single time. V is TRBV9 and J is TRBJ2-7, with D perhaps matching TRBD2 (6 bases). CDR1 is SGDLS and CDR2 is YYNGEE in the germline V gene. CDR3 length equals 15 residues. The ends were cut back, 0 bases at V and 2 bases at J, with 12 bases in the middle. CDR3 protein: CASSVGLADTYEQYF. DNA of the CDR3: TGTGCCAGCAGCGTAGGGTTAGCGGACACCTACGAGCAGTACTTC.

The rearrangement joins TRBV28 to TRBJ1-5; possibly TRBD1 for D (5 bases). Per the germline V gene, CDR1 is MDHEN and CDR2 is SYDVKM. CDR3 length equals 12 residues. V gave up 7 bases and J gave up 2 bases, with 6 bases separating them. The CDR3 loop reads CASIGGNQPQHF. The CDR3 region has the DNA TGTGCCAGCATAGGGGGCAATCAGCCCCAGCATTTT.

The gene calls are TRBV7-9 and TRBJ2-5; 7 nucleotides align to TRBD1. Germline CDR1 is SEHNR and CDR2 is FQNEAQ (reference sequence). J gave up 5 bases and V 5 bases, and 5 bases lay outside the gene matches. The CDR3 sequence is 13 residues long. The CDR3 reads CASSTTGLETQYF. The CDR3 DNA is TGTGCCAGCAGCACGACAGGGCTGGAGACCCAGTACTTC.

The rearrangement joins TRBV19 to TRBJ1-2; D unclear. The V end was cut by 10 bases, the J end by 8 bases, with 20 bases between. The CDR3 runs 13 residues. Germline V gives CDR1 LNHDA, CDR2 SQIVND (reference sequence). In nucleotides, the CDR3 is TGTGCCATCCGCCCCGACCGTAGCGGGGGCTACACCTTC. Its translation: CAIRPDRSGGYTF.

This chain uses TRBV27 with TRBJ1-2; 7 positions agree with TRBD1. This CDR3 spans 14 amino acids. V lost 5 bases, J lost 4 bases, and 7 bases stayed unmatched. CDR1 is MNHEY and CDR2 is SMNVEV in the germline V gene (reference sequence). CDR3 DNA: TGTGCCAGCAGTCCCCCGACAGGGTTCTATGGCTACACCTTC. Translated: CASSPPTGFYGYTF.

This clone was seen once. The V call is TRBV7-3, the J call TRBJ2-7, with D maybe TRBD2 (5 bases). The CDR3 extends over 14 amino acids. Trimming stripped 5 bases from V and 6 bases from J, with 17 bases between. Germline V gene data show CDR1 as SGHTA and CDR2 as FQGTGA. CDR3 sequence: CASSPRGRAGEQYF. In nucleotides, the CDR3 is TGTGCCAGCAGCCCCAGAGGTAGGGCGGGCGAGCAGTACTTC.

The CDR3 region has the DNA TGCGCCAGCAGCCAAGAACCCCCTCGGGGGAGCACAGATACGCAGTATTTT. Translating it yields CASSQEPPRGSTDTQYF. The chain employs TRBV4-1 and TRBJ2-3, with D perhaps TRBD2 (6 bases). CDR1 is MGHRA and CDR2 is YSYEKL in the germline V gene. V was shortened by 0 bases and J by 0 bases, with 13 bases between the two germline ends. This CDR3 is 17 amino acids long.

The chain joins TRBV7-2 to TRBJ2-7; 13 bases match TRBD2. The CDR3 has 15 residues. CDR1 is SGHTA and CDR2 is FQGNSA in the germline V gene. Germline trimming cut 5 bases from V and 3 bases from J; bases unmatched to any gene: 4. CDR3 nucleotides: TGTGCCAGCAGCCCAGGGACTAGCGGGGACTACGAGCAGTACTTC. Protein: CASSPGTSGDYEQYF.

There are a few counts of this clone. The chain couples TRBV6-5 to TRBJ1-3; D gene uncertain. CDR3 length: 14 residues. The V and J ends lost 5 bases and 4 bases respectively, with 12 bases between them. Per germline, CDR1 MNHEY and CDR2 SVGAGI. The CDR3 region is CASSIGGKGNTIYF. The CDR3 DNA follows: TGTGCCAGCAGTATCGGAGGGAAGGGAAACACCATATATTTT.

The rearrangement joins TRBV29-1 to TRBJ1-1; no clear D gene. V was clipped by 6 bases and J by 1 base, with 15 bases between them. The CDR3 runs 14 residues. CDR1 and CDR2 from the germline V gene are SQVTM and ANQGSEA. The CDR3 sequence is CSVENRFANTEAFF. Written as DNA, the CDR3 is TGCAGCGTGGAGAATCGGTTTGCGAACACTGAAGCTTTCTTT.

The rearrangement links TRBV27 to TRBJ1-2; no definite D call. This CDR3 is built from 13 residues. V was shortened by 4 bases and J by 2 bases, with 8 bases between the two germline ends. Germline V CDR1 and CDR2: MNHEY, SMNVEV (reference sequence). CDR3 sequence (DNA): TGTGCCAGCAGTTCTTCCGTAAACTATGGCTACACCTTC. It encodes CASSSSVNYGYTF.

CDR3 nucleotide sequence: TGTGCCAGCAGTACCCGGACAGGACGGACTAATGAAAAACTGTTTTTT. Protein: CASSTRTGRTNEKLFF. This chain joins TRBV2 and TRBJ1-4, with 7 bases matching TRBD1. Germline V gene sequence: CDR1 SNHLY, CDR2 FYNNEI. Trimming cost V 5 bases and J 2 bases; bases outside gene matches: 8. The CDR3 runs to 16 residues.